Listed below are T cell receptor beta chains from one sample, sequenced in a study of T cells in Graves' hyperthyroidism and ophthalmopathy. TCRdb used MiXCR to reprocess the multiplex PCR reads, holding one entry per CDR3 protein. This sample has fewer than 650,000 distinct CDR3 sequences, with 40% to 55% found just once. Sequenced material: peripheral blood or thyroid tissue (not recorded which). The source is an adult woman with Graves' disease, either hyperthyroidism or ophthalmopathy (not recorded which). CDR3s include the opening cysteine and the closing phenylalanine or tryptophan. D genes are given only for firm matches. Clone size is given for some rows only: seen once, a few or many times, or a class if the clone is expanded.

CDR3aa: CASSSAGTEYGYTF
CDR3nt: TGTGCCAGCAGCTCGGCCGGGACAGAGTATGGCTACACCTTC
v_gene: TRBV7-8
j_gene: TRBJ1-2
abundance: NA
d_gene: TRBD1

CDR3aa: CATSAPGTSGYEQYF
CDR3nt: TGTGCCACCAGTGCTCCCGGGACTAGCGGCTACGAGCAGTACTTC
v_gene: TRBV24-1
j_gene: TRBJ2-7
abundance: many
d_gene: TRBD2

CDR3aa: CAASDRDKHTIYF
CDR3nt: TGTGCCGCCTCGGACAGGGACAAACACACCATATATTTT
v_gene: TRBV24-1
j_gene: TRBJ1-3
abundance: medium-sized
d_gene: TRBD1

CDR3aa: CASSETGGIGTQYF
CDR3nt: TGTGCCAGCAGTGAGACTGGGGGGATAGGGACCCAGTACTTC
v_gene: TRBV25-1
j_gene: TRBJ2-5
abundance: NA
d_gene: NA

CDR3aa: CATSAPGQGGEQYF
CDR3nt: TGTGCCACCAGTGCGCCGGGACAGGGAGGCGAGCAGTACTTC
v_gene: TRBV24-1
j_gene: TRBJ2-7
abundance: NA
d_gene: TRBD1

CDR3aa: CATSRAVGRADEQYF
CDR3nt: TGTGCCACCAGCAGAGCCGTTGGGAGGGCCGACGAGCAGTACTTC
v_gene: TRBV15
j_gene: TRBJ2-7
abundance: NA
d_gene: TRBD2

CDR3aa: CASSEWRGTYEQYF
CDR3nt: TGTGCCAGCAGTGAATGGCGCGGGACCTACGAGCAGTACTTC
v_gene: TRBV2
j_gene: TRBJ2-7
abundance: many
d_gene: NA

CDR3aa: CASSVNRGRSTEAFF
CDR3nt: TGTGCCAGCAGTGTGAACAGGGGGCGCAGCACTGAAGCTTTCTTT
v_gene: TRBV2
j_gene: TRBJ1-1
abundance: few
d_gene: TRBD1

CDR3aa: CAISETWGARDTQYF
CDR3nt: TGTGCCATCAGTGAGACATGGGGTGCTCGAGATACGCAGTATTTT
v_gene: TRBV10-3
j_gene: TRBJ2-3
abundance: few
d_gene: NA

CDR3aa: CASQRQISYNSPLHF
CDR3nt: TGTGCCAGCCAACGACAGATCTCCTATAATTCACCCCTCCACTTT
v_gene: TRBV6-5
j_gene: TRBJ1-6
abundance: NA
d_gene: NA

CDR3aa: CASSPRTATRNTEAFF
CDR3nt: TGTGCCAGCAGTCCCCGGACAGCCACACGGAACACTGAAGCTTTCTTT
v_gene: TRBV12-3/TRBV12-4
j_gene: TRBJ1-1
abundance: many
d_gene: NA

CDR3aa: CASSQEVGLAAYEQYF
CDR3nt: TGTGCCAGCAGCCAAGAGGTGGGCCTAGCGGCCTACGAGCAGTACTTC
v_gene: TRBV4-2
j_gene: TRBJ2-7
abundance: few
d_gene: TRBD2

CDR3aa: CASSPAGQGWETQYF
CDR3nt: TGTGCCAGCAGTCCCGCGGGACAGGGGTGGGAGACCCAGTACTTC
v_gene: TRBV7-2
j_gene: TRBJ2-5
abundance: NA
d_gene: TRBD1

CDR3aa: CATSRDRQGYGYTF
CDR3nt: TGTGCCACCAGCAGAGATAGGCAGGGATATGGCTACACCTTC
v_gene: TRBV15
j_gene: TRBJ1-2
abundance: NA
d_gene: NA

CDR3aa: CSVTGGGGEQYF
CDR3nt: TGCAGCGTTACAGGGGGGGGTGGCGAGCAGTACTTC
v_gene: TRBV29-1
j_gene: TRBJ2-7
abundance: NA
d_gene: NA

CDR3aa: CAISDHDRVNTEAFF
CDR3nt: TGTGCCATCAGTGACCATGACAGGGTGAACACTGAAGCTTTCTTT
v_gene: TRBV10-3
j_gene: TRBJ1-1
abundance: many
d_gene: TRBD1

CDR3aa: CASSRGGREETQYF
CDR3nt: TGCGCCAGCTCCCGGGGCGGGAGGGAAGAGACCCAGTACTTC
v_gene: TRBV5-1
j_gene: TRBJ2-5
abundance: many
d_gene: TRBD2

CDR3aa: CSVDSSASQGAKLFF
CDR3nt: TGCAGCGTTGATTCGTCCGCCTCCCAGGGGGCGAAACTGTTTTTT
v_gene: TRBV29-1
j_gene: TRBJ1-4
abundance: NA
d_gene: TRBD1

CDR3aa: CASSHPGPNEKLFF
CDR3nt: TGTGCCAGCAGCCATCCTGGACCAAATGAAAAACTGTTTTTT
v_gene: TRBV7-2
j_gene: TRBJ1-4
abundance: once
d_gene: NA

CDR3aa: CASSPLLSDGNSPLHF
CDR3nt: TGTGCCAGCTCACCCCTCCTTTCGGACGGTAATTCACCCCTCCACTTT
v_gene: TRBV18
j_gene: TRBJ1-6
abundance: NA
d_gene: NA

CDR3aa: CASRDRAYSYEQYF
CDR3nt: TGCGCCAGCAGAGACAGGGCCTACTCCTACGAGCAGTACTTC
v_gene: TRBV5-1
j_gene: TRBJ2-7
abundance: NA
d_gene: TRBD1

CDR3aa: CASSFYSNEKLFF
CDR3nt: TGTGCCAGCAGTTTTTACAGTAATGAAAAACTGTTTTTT
v_gene: TRBV12-3/TRBV12-4
j_gene: TRBJ1-4
abundance: many
d_gene: NA

CDR3aa: CASSFATSGYEQYF
CDR3nt: TGTGCCAGCAGCTTCGCGACTAGCGGGTACGAGCAGTACTTC
v_gene: TRBV7-8
j_gene: TRBJ2-7
abundance: few
d_gene: TRBD2